Following are 21 T cell receptor beta chains from one sample sequenced in a study of CD8+CD57+ T cells in acquired aplastic anemia (dated by TCRdb to between 2017 and 2018). Data came from an Illumina HiSeq 2000. Genomic DNA served as template for TCR beta VDJ combination and CDR3 sequence profiling. TCRdb applied fastp at Q25 and MiXCR to the public reads, then kept only in-frame beta chains. Each CDR3 protein gets just one entry, which takes the most common genes and DNA from the rows behind it. Recorded for this sample are roughly 150,000 distinct CDR3 sequences; roughly 40% of them occurred a single time. The ten largest clones take up approximately 1% of the sample. Specimen: sorted CD4+, CD8+, or CD8+CD57+ T cells (not recorded which) from PBMCs. The receptors shown here come from a human donor in good health.

V and J are TRBV10-1 and TRBJ1-5; D might be TRBD1 (5 bases). CDR1 is WNHNN, CDR2 SYGVQD, per germline (reference sequence). V lost 10 bases, J lost 3 bases, and 13 bases lay in between. This CDR3 has 13 amino acids. DNA for the CDR3: TGCGCCAATGAAGACAGTATCAATCAGCCCCAGCATTTT. Amino acid sequence: CANEDSINQPQHF.

The table lists this clonotype with many counts. The rearrangement joins TRBV28 to TRBJ2-7; D call uncertain. CDR3 length: 12 amino acids. V gave up 7 bases and J gave up 2 bases, with 9 bases separating them. Germline assignment: CDR1 MDHEN and CDR2 SYDVKM. Here the CDR3 DNA reads TGTGCCAGCACGTCGGGTACCTACGAGCAGTACTTC. Its protein is CASTSGTYEQYF.

Ten or more counts support this clonotype. The chain employs TRBV7-3 and TRBJ2-1, with 8 positions matching TRBD2. The germline CDR1 and CDR2 sequences are SGHTA and FQGTGA. The J segment lost 2 bases and the V segment lost 5 bases, leaving 5 bases of the junction unmatched. The CDR3 extends over 15 amino acids. The CDR3 reads CASSLSGGAYNEQFF. DNA of the CDR3: TGTGCCAGCAGCCTGTCCGGGGGGGCCTACAATGAGCAGTTCTTC.

This clonotype has ten or more counts. The CDR3 DNA reads TGCAGTGCTACCCGGACTTTCAGGACAGATACGCAGTATTTT. Its translation: CSATRTFRTDTQYF. The chain links TRBV20-1 to TRBJ2-3, with a tentative D call TRBD2 (5 bases). CDR3 length: 14 amino acids. CDR1 and CDR2 (germline): DFQATT, SNEGSKA (reference sequence). V gave up 4 bases and J gave up 3 bases, with 14 bases separating them.

V usage is TRBV7-9 and J usage is TRBJ1-4; D unclear. V gave up 5 bases and J gave up 8 bases, with 15 bases separating them. The germline gives CDR1 SEHNR, CDR2 FQNEAQ (reference sequence). The CDR3 spans 14 residues. The CDR3 nucleotides are TGTGCCAGCAGCACTCCTGGTTCCCCCGAAAAACTGTTTTTT. This gives the protein CASSTPGSPEKLFF. The entire variable domain, with the rest obtained from reference TRBV7-9 and TRBJ1-4, is as follows: DTGVSQNPRHKITKRGQNVTFRCDPISEHNRLYWYRQTLGQGPEFLTYFQNEAQLEKSRLLSDRFSAERPKGSFSTLEIQRTEQGDSAMYLCASSTPGSPEKLFFGSGTQLSVL.

There are a few counts of this clonotype. Without the conserved terminal phenylalanine or tryptophan, this CDR3 likely stems from a read error. The chain couples TRBV3-1 to TRBJ1-1; no firm D call. Trimming shortened V by 0 bases and J by 6 bases, and 8 bases separated the two germline ends. This CDR3 contains 13 residues. Germline V gives CDR1 LGHDT, CDR2 YNNKEL (reference sequence). CDR3 protein: CASSQDFTAEAFS. DNA for the CDR3: TGTGCCAGCAGCCAAGATTTTACGGCTGAAGCTTTCTCT.

The J gene is TRBJ1-4, the V gene TRBV7-6; TRBD1 matches at 7 bases. With V trimmed by 1 base and J by 8 bases, 4 bases remained unmatched. This CDR3 comprises 14 residues. The germline CDR1 and CDR2 sequences are SGHVS and FNYEAQ. The DNA for the CDR3 is TGTGCCAGCAGCTTAGGACAGGGTCGGGAAAAACTGTTTTTT. Its translation is CASSLGQGREKLFF.

V and J are TRBV24-1 and TRBJ1-6; a possible D gene is TRBD1 (5 bases). The germline V and J ends were trimmed by 4 bases and 13 bases, with 10 bases remaining between them. The CDR3 has 12 residues. Germline values: CDR1 KGHDR, CDR2 SFDVKD. The CDR3 loop reads CATSDQGWPLHF. The CDR3 nucleotides read TGTGCCACCAGTGACCAGGGTTGGCCCCTCCACTTT.

This clonotype has just a few counts. A read error is possible here, since a much larger clone lies one base away. This rearrangement joins TRBV6-1 to TRBJ2-7; D might be TRBD2 (6 bases). The CDR3 contains 14 residues. The germline V and J ends were trimmed by 6 bases and 5 bases, with 17 bases remaining between them. Germline V gives CDR1 MNHNS, CDR2 SASEGT. The CDR3 bases are TGTGCCAGCAGGAAGGACGGGGAGCGGGACGAGCAGTACTTC. It yields the protein CASRKDGERDEQYF.

This clonotype was counted at least ten times. The chain uses TRBV7-9 and TRBJ1-5; 7 bases match TRBD1. This CDR3 region has 17 residues. The germline V gene encodes CDR1 SEHNR and CDR2 FQNEAQ (reference sequence). V was pared by 4 bases and J by 2 bases, with 11 bases of the junction left unmatched. In DNA, the CDR3 is TGTGCCAGCAGCTCCACCCGACAGGGTAAGGGCAATCAGCCCCAGCATTTT. It encodes CASSSTRQGKGNQPQHF.

This clonotype was seen ten or more times. The chain links TRBV5-1 to TRBJ1-5; D may be TRBD1 (5 bases). This CDR3 comprises 16 residues. Germline CDR1 is SGHRS and CDR2 is YFSETQ. V was clipped by 4 bases and J by 0 bases, with 14 bases between them. CDR3 loop: CASSPGTTNSNQPQHF. For the CDR3, the DNA is TGCGCCAGCAGCCCCGGGACCACGAATAGCAATCAGCCCCAGCATTTT.

This clonotype showed up many times. The genes are TRBV20-1 and TRBJ2-7; TRBD2 is a possible D gene (7 bases). The germline CDR1 and CDR2 sequences are DFQATT and SNEGSKA (reference sequence). Trimming removed 1 base from V and 3 bases from J, with 16 bases in between. The CDR3 has 15 amino acids. The CDR3 sequence: CSARVGGGSNYEQYF. The CDR3 DNA is TGCAGTGCTAGAGTAGGCGGGGGCTCGAACTACGAGCAGTACTTC.

The V call is TRBV2, the J call TRBJ2-7; 12 bases fit TRBD1. The ends lost 6 bases at V and 5 bases at J; junction bases unmatched: 8. The CDR3 runs 15 residues. Germline V lookup: CDR1 SNHLY, CDR2 FYNNEI. CDR3 in amino acids: CASRSLGQGAHEQYF. In nucleotides, the CDR3 is TGTGCCAGCAGATCCCTGGGACAGGGGGCCCACGAGCAGTACTTC. Looking up the rest from reference TRBV2 and TRBJ2-7 gives the full variable domain: EPEVTQTPSHQVTQMGQEVILRCVPISNHLYFYWYRQILGQKVEFLVSFYNNEISEKSEIFDDQFSVERPDGSNFTLKIRSTKLEDSAMYFCASRSLGQGAHEQYFGPGTRLTVT.

The chain has TRBV10-1 and TRBJ1-6; no firm D call. From germline, CDR1 is WNHNN and CDR2 SYGVQD (reference sequence). The V and J ends lost 2 bases and 8 bases respectively, with 7 bases between them. The CDR3 sequence is 13 residues long. The CDR3 region is CASSEIEDSPLHF. The DNA of the CDR3 is TGCGCCAGCAGTGAGATCGAGGATTCACCCCTCCACTTT.

At least ten counts were recorded for this clonotype. The CDR3 sequence is CASSEDWGSGVRYEQFF. DNA for the CDR3: TGTGCCAGCAGTGAAGATTGGGGTAGCGGGGTCCGTTATGAGCAGTTCTTC. J is TRBJ2-1 and V is TRBV2; 8 nucleotides align to TRBD2. V trimming: 1 base; J trimming: 8 bases; junction bases outside the gene matches: 13. The CDR3 covers 17 residues. In germline, CDR1 is SNHLY, CDR2 FYNNEI.

A remark on this clonotype: A much more abundant neighbour one base away suggests this may be a read error. The rearrangement uses TRBV12-3 or TRBV12-4 and TRBJ2-7; perhaps D is TRBD1 or TRBD2 (5 bases each). CDR3 size: 14 residues. CDR3 region: CAGSLGDSSYEQYF. The CDR3 region has the DNA TGTGCCGGCAGTTTGGGAGACAGTTCCTACGAGCAGTACTTC.

This clonotype was seen just once. The V call is TRBV20-1, the J call TRBJ2-7, with D uncertain. Germline V lookup: CDR1 DFQATT, CDR2 SNEGSKA (reference sequence). V shed 6 bases and J shed 1 base, with 16 bases lying between them. The CDR3 covers 14 residues. In DNA form, the CDR3 reads TGCAGTGCCAACCACGGCGAAACATCCTACGAGCAGTACTTC. Translated, it gives CSANHGETSYEQYF.

This clonotype was picked up many times. The V call is TRBV2, the J call TRBJ1-4; 7 bases line up with TRBD1. The ends lost 1 base at V and 5 bases at J; junction bases unmatched: 4. CDR3 size: 15 residues. Germline lookup yields CDR1 SNHLY and CDR2 FYNNEI. DNA of the CDR3: TGTGCCAGCAGTGAAGATGGGACAGCGAATGAAAAACTGTTTTTT. This encodes CASSEDGTANEKLFF.

The gene calls are TRBV6-1 and TRBJ1-2; the D gene is possibly TRBD1 (5 bases). Trimming took 6 bases from V and 0 from J, leaving 14 bases between them. The CDR3 is 15 residues long. The V gene's germline CDR1 is MNHNS and CDR2 SASEGT. The chain's CDR3 is CASSRDGLANYGYTF. The DNA for the CDR3 is TGTGCCAGCAGCAGGGACGGCCTTGCTAACTATGGCTACACCTTC.

This clonotype was observed at least ten times. The V call is TRBV19, the J call TRBJ2-6; 8 nucleotides match TRBD1. Germline CDR1 reads LNHDA; CDR2 reads SQIVND (reference sequence). There are 15 residues in the CDR3. The V gene end was trimmed by 5 bases and the J gene end by 12 bases; junction bases not matched to a gene: 12. In nucleotides, the CDR3 is TGTGCCAGTAGTGGGAGTTCAGGGGGCGGTGGCGTCCTGACTTTC. This encodes CASSGSSGGGGVLTF.

This clonotype was seen more than once but under ten times. V and J are TRBV3-1 and TRBJ1-5, with TRBD1 matching 8 bases. CDR1 is LGHDT and CDR2 is YNNKEL in the germline V gene (reference sequence). V trimming: 4 bases; J trimming: 5 bases; junction bases outside the gene matches: 4. The length of the CDR3 is 14 residues. The CDR3 spells CASSPGQGDQPQHF. CDR3 DNA sequence: TGTGCCAGCAGCCCCGGACAGGGCGATCAGCCCCAGCATTTT.